The present T cell receptor (beta chain) was sequenced within a study of blood T cell repertoires in COVID-19. Study background: Acute and convalescent COVID-19 specimens originated in the United States, Italy and Spain.

Original analysis: Reference gene primer amplification gave estimated nucleated cell counts. Method: immunoSEQ multiplex PCR; TCRdb's copy keeps in-frame clones and lacks some. That table gives V, J and clone size, and the DNA gave D and trimming. The sample has around 100,000 clones, 80% to 90% seen once. The CDR3 sequence is 13 residues long. Deletions cut 1 base from V and 4 bases from J, with 7 bases between. CDR1 is SGHAT and CDR2 is FQNNGV in the germline V gene. The chain links TRBV11-2 to TRBJ1-2; D gene uncertain. Source material: peripheral blood. This TCR was sampled from a man in his forties with acute or convalescent COVID-19. The CDR3 DNA is TGTGCCAGCAGCTTAGGAGGCGCCTATGGCTACACCTTC. Its protein is CASSLGGAYGYTF.